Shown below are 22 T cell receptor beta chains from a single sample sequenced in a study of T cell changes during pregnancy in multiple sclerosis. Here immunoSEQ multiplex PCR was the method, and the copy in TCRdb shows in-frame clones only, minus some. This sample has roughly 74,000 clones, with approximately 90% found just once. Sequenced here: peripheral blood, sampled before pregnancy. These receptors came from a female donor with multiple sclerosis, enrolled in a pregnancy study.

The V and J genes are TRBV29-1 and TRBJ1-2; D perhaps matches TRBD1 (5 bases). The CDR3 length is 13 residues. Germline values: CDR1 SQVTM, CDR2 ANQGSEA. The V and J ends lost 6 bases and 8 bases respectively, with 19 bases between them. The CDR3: CSVTLRGLGGYTF. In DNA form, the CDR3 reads TGCAGCGTAACACTTAGGGGACTCGGAGGCTACACCTTC.

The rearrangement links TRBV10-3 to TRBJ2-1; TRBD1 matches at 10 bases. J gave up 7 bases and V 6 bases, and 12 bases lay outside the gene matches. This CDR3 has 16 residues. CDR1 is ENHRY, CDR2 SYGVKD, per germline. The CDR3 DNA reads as TGTGCCATCAGCACGACGGGACAGGGGAATTTTAATGAGCAGTTCTTC. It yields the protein CAISTTGQGNFNEQFF.

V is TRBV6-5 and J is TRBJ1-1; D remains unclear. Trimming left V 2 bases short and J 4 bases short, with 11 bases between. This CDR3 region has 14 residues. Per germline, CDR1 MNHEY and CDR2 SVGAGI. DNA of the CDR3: TGTGCCAGCAGTTACCTGGGCTTTGGCACTGAAGCTTTCTTT. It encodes CASSYLGFGTEAFF.

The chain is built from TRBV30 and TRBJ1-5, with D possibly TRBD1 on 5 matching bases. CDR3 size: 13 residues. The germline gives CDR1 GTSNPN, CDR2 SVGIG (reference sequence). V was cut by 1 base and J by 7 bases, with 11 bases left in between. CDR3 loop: CAWSDSGRQPQHF. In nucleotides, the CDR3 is TGTGCCTGGAGTGATTCAGGGCGACAGCCCCAGCATTTT.

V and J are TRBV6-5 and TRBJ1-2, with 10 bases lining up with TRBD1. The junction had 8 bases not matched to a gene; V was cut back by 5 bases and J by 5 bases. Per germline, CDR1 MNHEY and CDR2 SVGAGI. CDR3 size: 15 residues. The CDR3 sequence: CASSSPGTGEYGYTF. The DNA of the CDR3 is TGTGCCAGCAGTAGCCCCGGGACAGGGGAGTATGGCTACACCTTC.

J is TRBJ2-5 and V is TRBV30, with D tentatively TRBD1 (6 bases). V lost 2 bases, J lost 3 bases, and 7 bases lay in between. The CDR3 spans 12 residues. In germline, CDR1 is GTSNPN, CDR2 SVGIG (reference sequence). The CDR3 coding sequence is TGTGCCTGGAGTTCAGGGGAAGAGACCCAGTACTTC. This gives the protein CAWSSGEETQYF.

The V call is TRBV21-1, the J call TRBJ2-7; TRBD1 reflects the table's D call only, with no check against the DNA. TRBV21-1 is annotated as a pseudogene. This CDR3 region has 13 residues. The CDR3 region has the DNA TGTGCCAGCAGCCGAGGAACAGGGGTCGTGCAGTACTTC. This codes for CASSRGTGVVQYF.

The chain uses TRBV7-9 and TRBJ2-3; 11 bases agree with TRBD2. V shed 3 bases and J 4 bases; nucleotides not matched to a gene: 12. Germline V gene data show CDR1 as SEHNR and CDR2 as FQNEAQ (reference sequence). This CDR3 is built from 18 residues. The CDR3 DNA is TGTGCCAGCAGCTTGTTCGGGGACCCGGGACTAGCGGCAGATACGCAGTATTTT. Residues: CASSLFGDPGLAADTQYF.

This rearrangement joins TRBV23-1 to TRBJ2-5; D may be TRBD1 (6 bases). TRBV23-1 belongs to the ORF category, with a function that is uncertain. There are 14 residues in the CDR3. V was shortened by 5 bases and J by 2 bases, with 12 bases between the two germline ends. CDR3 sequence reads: CASSIGTKQETQYF. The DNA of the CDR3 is TGCGCCAGCAGTATCGGGACAAAGCAAGAGACCCAGTACTTC.

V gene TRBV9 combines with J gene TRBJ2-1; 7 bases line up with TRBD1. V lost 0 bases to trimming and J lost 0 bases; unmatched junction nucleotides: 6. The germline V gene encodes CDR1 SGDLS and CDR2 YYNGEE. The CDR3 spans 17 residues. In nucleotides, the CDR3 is TGTGCCAGCAGCGTAGATACAGGGGATATCTCCTACAATGAGCAGTTCTTC. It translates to CASSVDTGDISYNEQFF.

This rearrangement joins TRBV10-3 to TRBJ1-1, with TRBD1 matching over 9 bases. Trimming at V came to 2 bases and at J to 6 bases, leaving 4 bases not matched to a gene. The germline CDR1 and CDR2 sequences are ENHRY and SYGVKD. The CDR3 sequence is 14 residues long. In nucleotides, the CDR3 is TGTGCCATCAGTGAGGGACAGGGGAAAGCTGAAGCTTTCTTT. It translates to CAISEGQGKAEAFF.

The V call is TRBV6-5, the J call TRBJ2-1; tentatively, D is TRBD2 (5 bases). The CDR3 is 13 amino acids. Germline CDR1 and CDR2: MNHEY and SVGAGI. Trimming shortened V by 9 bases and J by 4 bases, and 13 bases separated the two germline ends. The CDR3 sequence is CASKKGVYNEQFF. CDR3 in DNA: TGTGCCAGTAAGAAGGGAGTATACAATGAGCAGTTCTTC.

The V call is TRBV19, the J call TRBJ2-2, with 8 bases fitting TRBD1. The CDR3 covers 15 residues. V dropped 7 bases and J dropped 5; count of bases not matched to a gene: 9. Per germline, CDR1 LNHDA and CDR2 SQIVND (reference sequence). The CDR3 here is CASTSNTGGTGELFF. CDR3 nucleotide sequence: TGTGCCAGTACGTCCAACACAGGGGGGACCGGGGAGCTGTTTTTT.

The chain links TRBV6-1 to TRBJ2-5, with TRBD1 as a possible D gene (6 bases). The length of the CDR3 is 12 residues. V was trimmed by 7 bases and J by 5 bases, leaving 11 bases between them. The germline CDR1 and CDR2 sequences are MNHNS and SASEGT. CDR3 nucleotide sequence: TGTGCCAGCAACAGGGTGGGGGAGACCCAGTACTTC. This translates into CASNRVGETQYF.

This CDR3 reads CASSPYSGGGETQYF. The CDR3 nucleotides read TGTGCCAGCAGCCCGTACAGCGGGGGGGGAGAGACCCAGTACTTC. The chain joins TRBV7-2 to TRBJ2-5; 10 bases align to TRBD2. Losses at the gene ends were 5 bases for V and 4 bases for J; bases not matched to a gene: 7. The germline CDR1 and CDR2 sequences are SGHTA and FQGNSA. CDR3 length equals 15 residues. The variable domain in full, with the rest retrieved from reference TRBV7-2 and TRBJ2-5, is GAGVSQSPSNKVTEKGKDVELRCDPISGHTALYWYRQSLGQGLEFLIYFQGNSAPDKSGLPSDRFSAERTGGSVSTLTIQRTQQEDSAVYLCASSPYSGGGETQYFGPGTRLLVL.

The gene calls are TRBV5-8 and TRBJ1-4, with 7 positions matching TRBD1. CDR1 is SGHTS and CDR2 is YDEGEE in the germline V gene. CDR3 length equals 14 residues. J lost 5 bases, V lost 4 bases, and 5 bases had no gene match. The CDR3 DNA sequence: TGTGCCAGCAGCAGGGGGCGCGTCAATGAAAAACTGTTTTTT. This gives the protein CASSRGRVNEKLFF. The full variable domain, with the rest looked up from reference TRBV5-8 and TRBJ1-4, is EAGVTQSPTHLIKTRGQQATLRCSPISGHTSVYWYQQALGLGLQFLLWYDEGEERNRGNFPPRFSGRQFPNYSSELNVNALELEDSALYLCASSRGRVNEKLFFGSGTQLSVL.

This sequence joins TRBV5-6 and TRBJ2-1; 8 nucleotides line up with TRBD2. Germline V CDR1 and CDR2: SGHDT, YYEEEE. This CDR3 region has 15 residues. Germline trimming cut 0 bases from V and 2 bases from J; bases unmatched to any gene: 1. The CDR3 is CASSLDGGAYNEQFF. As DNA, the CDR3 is TGTGCCAGCAGCTTGGACGGGGGGGCCTACAATGAGCAGTTCTTC.

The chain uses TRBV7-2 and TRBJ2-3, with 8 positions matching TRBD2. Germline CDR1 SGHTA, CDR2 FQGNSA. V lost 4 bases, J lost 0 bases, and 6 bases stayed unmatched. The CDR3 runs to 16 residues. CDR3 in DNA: TGTGCCAGCAGCTATAGGCTAGCGGGCAGCACAGATACGCAGTATTTT. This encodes CASSYRLAGSTDTQYF.

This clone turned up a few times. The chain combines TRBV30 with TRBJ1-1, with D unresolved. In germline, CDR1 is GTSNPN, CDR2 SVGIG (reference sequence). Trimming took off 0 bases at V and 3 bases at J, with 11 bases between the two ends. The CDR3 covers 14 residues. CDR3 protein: CAWSVRGQDTEAFF. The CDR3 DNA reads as TGTGCCTGGAGTGTACGCGGGCAGGACACTGAAGCTTTCTTT.

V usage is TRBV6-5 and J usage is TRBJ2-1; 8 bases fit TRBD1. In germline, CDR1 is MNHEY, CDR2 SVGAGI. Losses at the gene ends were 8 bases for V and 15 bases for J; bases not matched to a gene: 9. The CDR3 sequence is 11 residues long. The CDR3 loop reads CASHRGERTFF. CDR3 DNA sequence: TGTGCCAGCCACAGGGGGGAAAGGACGTTCTTC.

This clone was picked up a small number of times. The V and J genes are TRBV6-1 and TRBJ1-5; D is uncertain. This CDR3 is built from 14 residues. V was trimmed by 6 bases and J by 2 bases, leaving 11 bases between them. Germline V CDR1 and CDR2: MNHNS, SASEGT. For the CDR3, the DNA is TGTGCCAGCAGAGACGGGAGGGGCAATCAGCCCCAGCATTTT. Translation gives CASRDGRGNQPQHF.

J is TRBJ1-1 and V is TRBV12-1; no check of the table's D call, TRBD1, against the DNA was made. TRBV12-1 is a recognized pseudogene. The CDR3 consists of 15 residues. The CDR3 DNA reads TGTGCCAGCAGCTTTTCATCGACACCCAACACTGAAGCTTTCTTT. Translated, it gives CASSFSSTPNTEAFF.